These 19 T cell receptor beta chains were sequenced from one sample in a study of OX40 agonist ivuxolimab in advanced cancers. Sequenced by immunoSEQ multiplex PCR; TCRdb stores in-frame clones only, minus some. The table has roughly 110,000 clones, about nine tenths seen once; the top ten hold 0.45% to 0.5%. Source: CD4+ or CD8+ T cells sorted from blood, taken in a trial of the OX40 agonist ivuxolimab. The receptors come from an adult with an advanced solid tumor such as melanoma, head and neck, liver or kidney cancer.

The V and J genes are TRBV7-8 and TRBJ2-3, with no clear D. The germline CDR1 and CDR2 sequences are SGHVS and FQNEAQ. CDR3 size: 15 residues. Trimming took 3 bases from V and 0 from J, leaving 10 bases between them. CDR3 amino acids: CASSLTSSSTDTQYF. CDR3 nucleotide sequence: TGTGCCAGCAGCTTGACTTCCTCTAGCACAGATACGCAGTATTTT.

The V and J genes are TRBV4-1 and TRBJ2-5, with D unresolved. CDR1 MGHRA and CDR2 YSYEKL come from the germline V gene. Trimming stripped 0 bases from V and 5 bases from J, with 10 bases between. The CDR3 contains 14 residues. The CDR3 DNA sequence: TGCGCCAGCAGCCAAGACCCTTTTTTTGAGACCCAGTACTTC. It specifies CASSQDPFFETQYF.

The chain has TRBV7-2 and TRBJ2-5; D possibly corresponds to TRBD2 (5 bases). Trimming shortened V by 3 bases and J by 4 bases, and 12 bases separated the two germline ends. Germline CDR1 is SGHTA and CDR2 is FQGNSA. This CDR3 is 14 amino acids long. In DNA form, the CDR3 reads TGTGCCAGCAGCTTGTCCCAGGCGGGAGAGACCCAGTACTTC. This translates into CASSLSQAGETQYF.

This chain links TRBV30 with TRBJ1-5; D unresolved. Germline assignment: CDR1 GTSNPN and CDR2 SVGIG (reference sequence). The CDR3 has 13 residues. V lost 2 bases, J lost 6 bases, and 11 bases lay in between. The CDR3 sequence is CAWSSAAGQPQHF. DNA of the CDR3: TGTGCCTGGAGTTCGGCGGCGGGTCAGCCCCAGCATTTT. Supplemented by reference TRBV30 and TRBJ1-5, the full variable domain reads SQTIHQWPATLVQPVGSPLSLECTVEGTSNPNLYWYRQAAGRGLQLLFYSVGIGQISSEVPQNLSASRPQDRQFILSSKKLLLSDSGFYLCAWSSAAGQPQHFGDGTRLSIL.

V gene TRBV6-6 combines with J gene TRBJ1-3, with D perhaps matching TRBD1 (6 bases). The V gene's germline CDR1 is MNHNY and CDR2 SVGAGI (reference sequence). Trimming removed 7 bases at V and 0 bases at J, with 16 bases between. CDR3 length: 16 residues. CDR3 protein: CASNRYTGNSGNTIYF. DNA of the CDR3: TGTGCCAGCAATAGATACACAGGGAACTCTGGAAACACCATATATTTT.

The rearrangement joins TRBV7-2 to TRBJ2-5; the match to TRBD2 covers 11 bases. Germline V gene lookup returns CDR1 SGHTA and CDR2 FQGNSA. V was pared by 1 base and J by 2 bases, with 6 bases of the junction left unmatched. This CDR3 is built from 17 residues. CDR3 sequence reads: CASSLGAGTSGQETQYF. CDR3 nucleotides: TGTGCCAGCAGCTTAGGGGCCGGGACTAGCGGTCAAGAGACCCAGTACTTC.

This chain links TRBV5-4 with TRBJ1-4; no reliable D call. Germline V lookup: CDR1 SGHNT, CDR2 YYREEE (reference sequence). The CDR3 is 14 residues long. V lost 4 bases and J 3 bases, leaving 10 bases between the germline ends. The chain's CDR3 is CASSPGGANEKLFF. Here the CDR3 DNA reads TGTGCCAGCAGCCCGGGTGGGGCTAATGAAAAACTGTTTTTT.

The rearrangement links TRBV28 to TRBJ1-2; 11 bases are shared with TRBD1. Per the germline V gene, CDR1 is MDHEN and CDR2 is SYDVKM. CDR3 length: 15 residues. V shed 5 bases and J 4 bases; nucleotides not matched to a gene: 6. Here the CDR3 DNA reads TGTGCCAGCAGTCCCACCGGGACAGGGGGCTATGGCTACACCTTC. This gives the protein CASSPTGTGGYGYTF.

This chain connects TRBV5-4 to TRBJ1-6; D gene unclear. CDR1 and CDR2 from the germline V gene are SGHNT and YYREEE (reference sequence). V lost 2 bases, J lost 10 bases, and 13 bases lay in between. The CDR3 extends over 14 amino acids. CDR3 region: CASSFKLPSSPLHF. CDR3 DNA sequence: TGTGCCAGCAGCTTTAAGCTCCCAAGCTCACCCCTCCACTTT. The whole variable domain, remainder taken from reference TRBV5-4 and TRBJ1-6, is ETGVTQSPTHLIKTRGQQVTLRCSSQSGHNTVSWYQQALGQGPQFIFQYYREEENGRGNFPPRFSGLQFPNYSSELNVNALELDDSALYLCASSFKLPSSPLHFGNGTRLTVT.

The rearrangement links TRBV2 to TRBJ1-1, with D possibly TRBD1 on 6 matching bases. V lost 6 bases and J 4 bases, leaving 15 bases between the germline ends. CDR1 SNHLY and CDR2 FYNNEI come from the germline V gene. There are 14 residues in the CDR3. The CDR3 bases are TGTGCCAGCAGGGGACGGACAGCCATCACTGAAGCTTTCTTT. This encodes CASRGRTAITEAFF. The full variable domain, its missing parts supplied by reference TRBV2 and TRBJ1-1, is EPEVTQTPSHQVTQMGQEVILRCVPISNHLYFYWYRQILGQKVEFLVSFYNNEISEKSEIFDDQFSVERPDGSNFTLKIRSTKLEDSAMYFCASRGRTAITEAFFGQGTRLTVV.

This chain links TRBV5-1 with TRBJ1-5; D call uncertain. The V end was cut by 4 bases, the J end by 3 bases, with 8 bases between. Per the germline V gene, CDR1 is SGHRS and CDR2 is YFSETQ. CDR3 length: 13 residues. As DNA, the CDR3 is TGCGCCAGCAGCCTCACCACCAATCAGCCCCAGCATTTT. Amino acids: CASSLTTNQPQHF.

This clone was found a few times. CDR3 region: CASSLEQNTEAFF. The CDR3 nucleotides are TGTGCCAGCAGCTTAGAGCAGAACACTGAAGCTTTCTTT. The chain is built from TRBV7-2 and TRBJ1-1, with D uncertain. V was shortened by 1 base and J by 1 base, with 4 bases between the two germline ends. From germline, CDR1 is SGHTA and CDR2 FQGNSA. The CDR3 contains 13 residues.

The gene calls are TRBV30 and TRBJ1-3, with D unclear. Germline V gene data show CDR1 as GTSNPN and CDR2 as SVGIG (reference sequence). The CDR3 is 15 amino acids. V lost 5 bases to trimming and J lost 1 base, with 15 bases between them. Here the CDR3 DNA reads TGTGCCTGGCAAAAACACACGTTTTCTGGAAACACCATATATTTT. Its translation: CAWQKHTFSGNTIYF.

The chain couples TRBV4-3 to TRBJ2-1; maybe TRBD1 (6 bases). This CDR3 spans 15 amino acids. V lost 0 bases, J lost 10 bases, and 16 bases lay in between. Germline values: CDR1 LGHNA, CDR2 YSLEER. CDR3 bases: TGCGCCAGCAGCCAAGAATGGGGGCAGGGCCGGGAGCAGTTCTTC. It yields the protein CASSQEWGQGREQFF.

The chain has TRBV29-1 and TRBJ1-3; D unresolved. The V gene's germline CDR1 is SQVTM and CDR2 ANQGSEA. The CDR3 is 13 amino acids. Trimming stripped 4 bases from V and 0 bases from J, with 7 bases between. The chain's CDR3 is CSVAHFSGNTIYF. DNA of the CDR3: TGCAGCGTTGCCCACTTCTCTGGAAACACCATATATTTT.

This chain connects TRBV5-6 to TRBJ2-1, with D uncertain. The CDR3 has 11 residues. In germline, CDR1 is SGHDT, CDR2 YYEEEE. The V gene lost 0 bases and the J gene lost 9 bases, with 4 bases spanning the gap. CDR3 sequence: CASSLVSEQFF. Written as DNA, the CDR3 is TGTGCCAGCAGCTTGGTCAGTGAGCAGTTCTTC.

Only one count was recorded for this clone. Other DNA sequences in this specimen translate into the identical CDR3. This sequence joins TRBV7-2 and TRBJ2-7, with a tentative D call TRBD1 (6 bases). In germline, CDR1 is SGHTA, CDR2 FQGNSA. This CDR3 is 14 amino acids long. V lost 1 base and J lost 2, with 9 bases in between. This CDR3 is CASSLEQGPYEQYF. The CDR3 DNA reads TGTGCCAGCAGCTTAGAACAGGGCCCCTACGAGCAGTACTTC.

This clone was detected only a few times. The V gene is TRBV30, the J gene TRBJ1-5, with a possible D match to TRBD1 (5 bases). Germline V CDR1 and CDR2: GTSNPN, SVGIG (reference sequence). The CDR3 spans 14 residues. The V end lost 0 bases, the J end lost 3 bases, and 9 bases lay between the germline ends. CDR3 coding DNA: TGTGCCTGGAGTGTAAGACAGCTCAATCAGCCCCAGCATTTT. Translated: CAWSVRQLNQPQHF. The full variable domain, with the rest looked up from reference TRBV30 and TRBJ1-5, is SQTIHQWPATLVQPVGSPLSLECTVEGTSNPNLYWYRQAAGRGLQLLFYSVGIGQISSEVPQNLSASRPQDRQFILSSKKLLLSDSGFYLCAWSVRQLNQPQHFGDGTRLSIL.

CDR3 region: CASSQTDNTEAFF. In DNA, the CDR3 is TGTGCCAGCAGCCAAACGGATAACACTGAAGCTTTCTTT. This chain links TRBV4-2 with TRBJ1-1, with D uncertain. V was clipped by 2 bases and J by 2 bases, with 6 bases between them. The CDR3 covers 13 residues. Germline values: CDR1 LGHNA, CDR2 YNFKEQ.